Listed here are 25 T cell receptor beta chains from one sample, sequenced in a study of blood T cell repertoires in COVID-19. The protocol was immunoSEQ multiplex PCR, while the TCRdb copy is restricted to in-frame clones and leaves out a portion. This table holds about 150,000 clones, 84% found once. The source material was peripheral blood. The receptors originated from a woman at least 80 years old with COVID-19, enrolled during active disease.

The rearrangement joins TRBV2 to TRBJ1-1; 7 nucleotides agree with TRBD1. V was clipped by 6 bases and J by 8 bases; unmatched bases: 9. The CDR3 contains 13 residues. Looked up from germline, CDR1 is SNHLY and CDR2 is FYNNEI. The CDR3 spells CASSGDSGREAFF. The CDR3 bases are TGTGCCAGCAGCGGGGACAGTGGAAGAGAAGCTTTCTTT.

This clone has just a few counts. V gene TRBV2 combines with J gene TRBJ1-5, with a possible D match to TRBD1 (5 bases). CDR1 and CDR2 (germline): SNHLY, FYNNEI. The CDR3 is 14 residues long. V lost 4 bases and J 7 bases, leaving 14 bases between the germline ends. The CDR3 nucleotides read TGTGCCAGCAGTGGATCGGGGGGAGACCAGCCCCAGCATTTT. This translates into CASSGSGGDQPQHF.

The rearrangement uses TRBV3-1 (or the pseudogene TRBV3-2) and TRBJ2-1; TRBD2 matches 12 bases. The ends lost 3 bases at V and 16 bases at J; junction bases unmatched: 7. CDR3 length: 13 amino acids. Germline V gives CDR1 LGHDT, CDR2 YNNKEL (reference sequence). CDR3 region: CASSHLAGGPPFF. The DNA for the CDR3 is TGTGCCAGCAGCCACCTAGCGGGAGGGCCGCCTTTCTTC.

V gene TRBV2 combines with J gene TRBJ1-3; tentative D call: TRBD1 (5 bases). The CDR3 has 14 amino acids. CDR1 and CDR2 (germline): SNHLY, FYNNEI. V was pared by 5 bases and J by 4 bases, with 12 bases between. The CDR3 spells CASSSRQGGNTIYF. CDR3 DNA sequence: TGTGCCAGCAGTTCGCGGCAGGGAGGAAACACCATATATTTT.

The rearrangement links TRBV11-2 to TRBJ2-3; weak D call: TRBD2 (7 bases). The CDR3 is made up of 15 amino acids. Germline assignment: CDR1 SGHAT and CDR2 FQNNGV. Trimming left V 3 bases short and J 3 bases short, with 13 bases between. In DNA form, the CDR3 reads TGTGCCAGCAGCTTTGCGGGGGCAGGGACAGATACGCAGTATTTT. Its protein is CASSFAGAGTDTQYF.

The J gene is TRBJ2-2, the V gene TRBV4-2; TRBD2 agrees at 11 bases. V was pared by 2 bases and J by 4 bases, with 6 bases of the junction left unmatched. The CDR3 runs 17 residues. Germline V lookup: CDR1 LGHNA, CDR2 YNFKEQ. In DNA form, the CDR3 reads TGTGCCAGCAGCCAATTAGTAGCGGGAGGGGCCACCGGGGAGCTGTTTTTT. This gives the protein CASSQLVAGGATGELFF.

The chain combines TRBV27 with TRBJ2-3; 7 bases are a match to TRBD1. Germline trimming cut 5 bases from V and 3 bases from J; bases unmatched to any gene: 5. Per germline, CDR1 MNHEY and CDR2 SMNVEV (reference sequence). The CDR3 sequence is 14 residues long. The DNA of the CDR3 is TGTGCCAGCAGTGGCTACAGGGGAACAGATACGCAGTATTTT. It specifies CASSGYRGTDTQYF.

CDR3 sequence: CASSPQQGEIGGYTF. For the CDR3, the DNA is TGTGCCAGCAGCCCCCAACAGGGGGAGATTGGTGGCTACACCTTC. J is TRBJ1-2 and V is TRBV7-3, with TRBD1 matching 8 bases. Germline loops: CDR1 SGHTA, CDR2 FQGTGA. CDR3 length equals 15 residues. V lost 5 bases to trimming and J lost 7 bases; unmatched junction nucleotides: 12.

This clone was observed a handful of times. The chain recombines TRBV7-3 with TRBJ2-7; TRBD2 matches 10 bases. Germline V gene data show CDR1 as SGHTA and CDR2 as FQGTGA. The CDR3 has 15 residues. V was pared by 5 bases and J by 7 bases, with 11 bases of the junction left unmatched. The CDR3 region has the DNA TGTGCCAGCAGCCCACTAGCGGGGCCGACGGGGGAGCAGTACTTC. Translating gives CASSPLAGPTGEQYF.

The V and J genes are TRBV12-3 or TRBV12-4 and TRBJ2-1; a weak D match, TRBD1 (5 bases). V lost 7 bases to trimming and J lost 3 bases, with 7 bases between them. This CDR3 comprises 12 residues. The CDR3 DNA is TGTGCCAGCACCAGGGACTACAATGAGCAGTTCTTC. It codes for CASTRDYNEQFF.

V and J are TRBV5-4 and TRBJ2-2; weak D call: TRBD1 (5 bases). The CDR3 contains 14 residues. Germline V gene sequence: CDR1 SGHNT, CDR2 YYREEE (reference sequence). The V end lost 2 bases, the J end lost 4 bases, and 9 bases lay between the germline ends. The CDR3 loop is CASSFPGITGELFF. CDR3 in DNA: TGTGCCAGCAGCTTCCCAGGGATCACCGGGGAGCTGTTTTTT. Full variable domain (rest looked up from reference TRBV5-4 and TRBJ2-2): ETGVTQSPTHLIKTRGQQVTLRCSSQSGHNTVSWYQQALGQGPQFIFQYYREEENGRGNFPPRFSGLQFPNYSSELNVNALELDDSALYLCASSFPGITGELFFGEGSRLTVL.

The V gene is TRBV28, the J gene TRBJ2-7; 10 bases line up with TRBD1. V shed 5 bases and J 6 bases; nucleotides not matched to a gene: 7. The CDR3 has 14 residues. CDR1 is MDHEN, CDR2 SYDVKM, per germline. Written as DNA, the CDR3 is TGTGCCAGCAGTGCAAGACAGGGGGCGTTCGAGCAGTACTTC. Protein: CASSARQGAFEQYF.

This clone was observed once. The chain combines TRBV9 with TRBJ2-5; 7 nucleotides match TRBD2. Germline CDR1 is SGDLS and CDR2 is YYNGEE. This CDR3 region has 15 residues. V was pared by 0 bases and J by 2 bases, with 4 bases of the junction left unmatched. Written as DNA, the CDR3 is TGTGCCAGCAGCGTAGATGGGGGGGAACAAGAGACCCAGTACTTC. The encoded protein is CASSVDGGEQETQYF.

V gene TRBV5-6 combines with J gene TRBJ1-3; tentatively, D is TRBD1 (6 bases). V lost 3 bases and J lost 4, with 11 bases in between. This CDR3 has 14 residues. The germline V gene encodes CDR1 SGHDT and CDR2 YYEEEE. The CDR3 sequence: CASSSATGGNTIYF. CDR3 coding DNA: TGTGCCAGCAGCTCAGCGACAGGAGGAAACACCATATATTTT.

This rearrangement joins TRBV7-2 to TRBJ2-1, with TRBD2 matching 14 bases. Germline V CDR1 and CDR2: SGHTA, FQGNSA. The CDR3 loop spans 16 amino acids. V shed 5 bases, J shed 8 bases, and the junction held 8 bases outside the gene matches. CDR3 in DNA: TGTGCCAGCAGCCCGGGGACTAGCGGGAGAATCGATGAGCAGTTCTTC. It specifies CASSPGTSGRIDEQFF.

The sample holds a few counts of this clone. The CDR3 sequence: CASSPPVNTGELFF. For the CDR3, the DNA is TGTGCCAGCAGCCCGCCAGTGAACACCGGGGAGCTGTTTTTT. The rearrangement links TRBV27 to TRBJ2-2; D not certain. The CDR3 spans 14 residues. Between the trimmed V and J ends, which lost 6 bases and 1 base, there was a span of 9 bases. The V gene's germline CDR1 is MNHEY and CDR2 SMNVEV (reference sequence).

The rearrangement joins TRBV6-5 to TRBJ1-4; 7 nucleotides match TRBD1. CDR3 length: 14 residues. CDR1 and CDR2 (germline): MNHEY, SVGAGI. J gave up 7 bases and V 8 bases, and 10 bases lay outside the gene matches. The CDR3 DNA follows: TGTGCCAGCGACTTCAGGGGGTTTGGTGAAAAACTGTTTTTT. Residues: CASDFRGFGEKLFF.

The rearrangement links TRBV15 to TRBJ2-7, with a weak D call TRBD1 (6 bases). V was shortened by 1 base and J by 2 bases, with 15 bases between the two germline ends. In germline, CDR1 is LNHNV, CDR2 YYDKDF (reference sequence). The CDR3 runs 16 residues. The CDR3: CATSRARGTPTYEQYF. The CDR3 bases are TGTGCCACCAGCAGAGCGAGGGGGACACCAACCTACGAGCAGTACTTC.

This chain joins TRBV6-5 and TRBJ1-6; the D gene is possibly TRBD1 (6 bases). V lost 6 bases to trimming and J lost 9 bases, with 18 bases between them. The germline CDR1 and CDR2 sequences are MNHEY and SVGAGI. CDR3 length: 15 amino acids. The CDR3 DNA reads TGTGCCAGCAGACAGGGTCCCAATCCGGGTTCACCCCTCCACTTT. Translation gives CASRQGPNPGSPLHF.

This clone was counted only a few times. The chain is built from TRBV18 and TRBJ1-6; TRBD1 might be the D (6 bases). Germline assignment: CDR1 KGHSH and CDR2 LQKENI. The CDR3 covers 13 residues. Trimming cost V 6 bases and J 10 bases, with 13 bases left between them. The CDR3 sequence: CASSPYRESPLHF. CDR3 nucleotides: TGTGCCAGCTCGCCGTACAGGGAATCACCCCTCCACTTT.

This chain connects TRBV5-1 to TRBJ2-7, with 7 bases aligning to TRBD2. The CDR3 is made up of 14 amino acids. Germline loops: CDR1 SGHRS, CDR2 YFSETQ. Germline trimming cut 3 bases from V and 0 bases from J; bases unmatched to any gene: 3. CDR3 region: CASSSRDYSYEQYF. In DNA form, the CDR3 reads TGCGCCAGCAGCTCCCGGGACTACTCCTACGAGCAGTACTTC.

This clone was seen a few times. DNA for the CDR3: TGTGCCAGCAGCTACCAGTCAGGCGCTACTAACTATGGCTACACCTTC. Residues: CASSYQSGATNYGYTF. V and J are TRBV7-3 and TRBJ1-2; D is undetermined. The CDR3 length is 16 residues. Trimming removed 4 bases at V and 0 bases at J, with 15 bases between. Per germline, CDR1 SGHTA and CDR2 FQGTGA. Complete variable domain (other parts from reference TRBV7-3 and TRBJ1-2): GAGVSQTPSNKVTEKGKYVELRCDPISGHTALYWYRQSLGQGPEFLIYFQGTGAADDSGLPNDRFFAVRPEGSVSTLKIQRTERGDSAVYLCASSYQSGATNYGYTFGSGTRLTVV.

This chain uses TRBV5-1 with TRBJ2-3; the D gene is possibly TRBD2 (5 bases). V shed 4 bases and J shed 3 bases, with 15 bases lying between them. The CDR3 is 15 residues long. The germline CDR1 and CDR2 sequences are SGHRS and YFSETQ. The CDR3 DNA reads as TGCGCCAGCAGCGCCACGACCTTAGCGACAGATACGCAGTATTTT. Translated, it gives CASSATTLATDTQYF.

The rearrangement joins TRBV18 to TRBJ1-1, with no clear D. The CDR3 has 14 amino acids. The germline V gene has CDR1 KGHSH and CDR2 LQKENI. V was trimmed by 1 base and J by 1 base, leaving 7 bases between them. Here the CDR3 DNA reads TGTGCCAGCTCACCACAATTCGGGAACACTGAAGCTTTCTTT. It specifies CASSPQFGNTEAFF.

This chain joins TRBV5-4 and TRBJ2-7; D is possibly TRBD1 (6 bases). V was clipped by 4 bases and J by 6 bases, with 8 bases between them. The germline gives CDR1 SGHNT, CDR2 YYREEE (reference sequence). The length of the CDR3 is 11 residues. The CDR3 nucleotides read TGTGCCAGCAGCCTGACAGGCGAGCAGTACTTC. This codes for CASSLTGEQYF.